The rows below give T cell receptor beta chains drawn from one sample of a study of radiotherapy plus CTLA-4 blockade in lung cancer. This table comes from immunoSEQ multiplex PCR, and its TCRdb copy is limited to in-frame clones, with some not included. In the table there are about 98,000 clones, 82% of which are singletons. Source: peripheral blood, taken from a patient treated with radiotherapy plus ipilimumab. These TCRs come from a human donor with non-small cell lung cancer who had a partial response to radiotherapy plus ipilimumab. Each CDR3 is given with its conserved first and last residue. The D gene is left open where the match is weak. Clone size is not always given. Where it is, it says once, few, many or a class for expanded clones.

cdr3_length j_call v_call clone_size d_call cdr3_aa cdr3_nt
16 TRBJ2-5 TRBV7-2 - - CASRLYLRGAQETQYF TGTGCCAGCAGACTCTACCTCAGGGGGGCCCAAGAGACCCAGTACTTC
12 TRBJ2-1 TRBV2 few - CASSPPESEQFF TGTGCCAGCAGTCCACCGGAGAGTGAGCAGTTCTTC
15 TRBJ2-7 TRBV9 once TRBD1 CASSPLSGQGGEQYF TGTGCCAGCAGCCCCCTAAGCGGACAGGGTGGCGAGCAGTACTTC
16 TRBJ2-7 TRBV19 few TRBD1 CASSTLQPGQGDEQYF TGTGCCAGTAGTACCCTCCAACCGGGACAGGGCGACGAGCAGTACTTC
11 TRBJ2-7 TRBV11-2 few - CASSPSYEQYF TGTGCCAGCAGCCCCAGCTACGAGCAGTACTTC
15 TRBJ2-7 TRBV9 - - CASSVAPGTLYEQYF TGTGCCAGCAGCGTAGCCCCCGGGACACTCTACGAGCAGTACTTC
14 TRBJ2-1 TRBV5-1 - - CASSLEGPGDEQFF TGCGCCAGCAGCTTGGAAGGTCCGGGGGATGAGCAGTTCTTC
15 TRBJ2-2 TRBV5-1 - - CASRDGLIGTGELFF TGCGCCAGCAGGGACGGACTGATTGGTACCGGGGAGCTGTTTTTT
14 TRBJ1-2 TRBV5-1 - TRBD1 CASSVDPQGVGYTF TGCGCCAGCAGCGTGGACCCACAGGGGGTTGGCTACACCTTC
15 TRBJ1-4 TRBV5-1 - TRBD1 CASSLEGQGGEKLFF TGCGCCAGCAGCTTGGAGGGACAGGGTGGAGAAAAACTGTTTTTT
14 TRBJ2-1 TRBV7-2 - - CASSLQSSRNEQFF TGTGCCAGCAGCTTACAGTCTTCCAGGAATGAGCAGTTCTTC
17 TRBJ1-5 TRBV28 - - CASSLWAGPGSNQPQHF TGCGCCAGCAGTTTGTGGGCAGGGCCAGGGAGCAATCAGCCCCAGCATTTT
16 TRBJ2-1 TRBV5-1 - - CASSVSGPPEALEQFF TGCGCCAGCAGCGTTTCCGGCCCCCCAGAGGCCCTTGAGCAGTTCTTC
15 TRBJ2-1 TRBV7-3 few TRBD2 CASSFGGGGYNEQFF TGTGCCAGCAGCTTCGGCGGGGGGGGTTACAATGAGCAGTTCTTC
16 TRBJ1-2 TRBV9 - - CASSVGSTALNYGYTF TGTGCCAGCAGCGTAGGATCCACCGCACTTAACTATGGCTACACCTTC
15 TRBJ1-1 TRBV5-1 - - CASSPSAGVNTEAFF TGCGCCAGCAGCCCGTCGGCCGGGGTGAACACTGAAGCTTTCTTT
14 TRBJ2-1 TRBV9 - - CASSVGTERNEQFF TGTGCCAGCAGCGTAGGGACAGAGAGGAATGAGCAGTTCTTC
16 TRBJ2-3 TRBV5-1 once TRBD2 CASSLNLAGDRDTQYF TGCGCCAGCAGCTTGAACCTAGCGGGAGATAGAGATACGCAGTATTTT
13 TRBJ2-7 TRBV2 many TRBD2 CASCPGLAVEQYF TGTGCCAGCTGCCCGGGACTAGCGGTCGAGCAGTACTTC
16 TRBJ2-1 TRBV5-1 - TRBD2 CASSLGAGASNNEQFF TGCGCCAGCAGCTTGGGGGCGGGAGCCTCTAACAATGAGCAGTTCTTC
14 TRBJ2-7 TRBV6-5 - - CASSYLGADYEQYF TGTGCCAGCAGTTATCTGGGGGCCGACTACGAGCAGTACTTC
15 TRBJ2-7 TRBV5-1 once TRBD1 CASSQTGSPPMEQYF TGCGCCAGCAGCCAGACAGGGTCCCCCCCAATGGAGCAGTACTTC
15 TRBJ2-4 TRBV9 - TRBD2 CASSVEGTRENIQYF TGTGCCAGCAGCGTAGAGGGGACTAGGGAAAACATTCAGTACTTC
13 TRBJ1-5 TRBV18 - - CASSPGQNQPQHF TGTGCCAGCTCCCCAGGACAGAATCAGCCCCAGCATTTT
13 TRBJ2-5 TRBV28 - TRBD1 CASSRDSEETQYF TGTGCCAGCAGCCGGGACAGCGAAGAGACCCAGTACTTC
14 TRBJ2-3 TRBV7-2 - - CASSLDSGTDTQYF TGTGCCAGCAGCTTAGATAGCGGCACAGATACGCAGTATTTT
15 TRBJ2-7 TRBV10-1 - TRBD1 CASRRGQASSYEQYF TGCGCCAGCAGACGAGGACAGGCTAGCTCCTACGAGCAGTACTTC
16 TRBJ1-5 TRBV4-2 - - CASSQGEGRGNQPQHF TGTGCCAGCAGCCAAGGGGAGGGGCGAGGCAATCAGCCCCAGCATTTT
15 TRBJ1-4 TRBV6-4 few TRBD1 CASSANRGLNEKLFF TGTGCCAGCAGTGCGAACAGGGGCCTTAATGAAAAACTGTTTTTT
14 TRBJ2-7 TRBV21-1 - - CASSRWREGQEQYF TGTGCCAGCAGCAGGTGGCGGGAGGGCCAGGAGCAGTACTTC
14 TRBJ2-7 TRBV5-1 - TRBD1 CASTNQGASYEQYF TGCGCCAGCACCAATCAGGGGGCCTCCTACGAGCAGTACTTC
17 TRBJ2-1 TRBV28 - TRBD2 CAIQGTSGRWAYNEQFF TGTGCCATTCAGGGGACTAGCGGGAGATGGGCCTACAATGAGCAGTTCTTC
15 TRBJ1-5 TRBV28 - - CASSLLALGNQPQHF TGTGCCAGCAGTTTGTTGGCATTGGGCAATCAGCCCCAGCATTTT
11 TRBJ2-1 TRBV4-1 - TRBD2 CASSETSVQFF TGCGCCAGCAGCGAGACTAGCGTGCAGTTCTTC
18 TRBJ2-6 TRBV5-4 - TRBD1 CASSLGAGGPSGANVLTF TGTGCCAGCAGCTTGGGGGCAGGGGGACCCTCTGGGGCCAACGTCCTGACTTTC
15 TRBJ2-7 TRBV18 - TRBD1 CASSHGQGGSYEQYF TGTGCCAGCTCACACGGACAGGGTGGTTCCTACGAGCAGTACTTC
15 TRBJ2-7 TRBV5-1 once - CASSLERLGSYEQYF TGCGCCAGCAGCTTGGAGCGGTTGGGGTCCTACGAGCAGTACTTC
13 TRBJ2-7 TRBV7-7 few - CASSFDSRGEQYF TGTGCCAGCAGCTTTGACTCTCGGGGCGAGCAGTACTTC
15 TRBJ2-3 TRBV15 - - CATSRDRLSTDTQYF TGTGCCACCAGCAGAGACCGACTGAGCACAGATACGCAGTATTTT
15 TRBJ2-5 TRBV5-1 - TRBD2 CASSLVVSGKETQYF TGCGCCAGCAGCTTGGTTGTTAGCGGGAAAGAGACCCAGTACTTC
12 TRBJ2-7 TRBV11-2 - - CASSLSFSEQYF TGTGCCAGCAGCCTTAGCTTTTCCGAGCAGTACTTC
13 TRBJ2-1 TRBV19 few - CASSPRGYNEQFF TGTGCCAGTAGTCCCCGCGGCTACAATGAGCAGTTCTTC
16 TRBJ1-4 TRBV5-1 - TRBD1 CASSPGTGRTNEKLFF TGCGCCAGCAGCCCTGGGACAGGGAGAACTAATGAAAAACTGTTTTTT
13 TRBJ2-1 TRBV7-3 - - CASSSSRDNEQFF TGTGCCAGCAGCTCCTCTCGGGACAATGAGCAGTTCTTC
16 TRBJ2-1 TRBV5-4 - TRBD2 CASSPKSSGKYNEQFF TGTGCCAGCAGCCCCAAATCTAGCGGGAAGTACAATGAGCAGTTCTTC